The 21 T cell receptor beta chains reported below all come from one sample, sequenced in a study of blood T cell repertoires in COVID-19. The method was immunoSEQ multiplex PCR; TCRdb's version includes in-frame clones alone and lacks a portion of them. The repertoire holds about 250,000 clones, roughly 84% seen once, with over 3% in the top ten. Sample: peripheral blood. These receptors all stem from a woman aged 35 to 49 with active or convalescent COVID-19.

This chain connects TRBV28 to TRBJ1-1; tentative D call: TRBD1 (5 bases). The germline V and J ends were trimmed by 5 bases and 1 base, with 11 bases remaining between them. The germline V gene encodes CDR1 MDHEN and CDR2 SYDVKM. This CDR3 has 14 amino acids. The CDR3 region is CASSLSDRNTEAFF. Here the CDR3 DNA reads TGTGCCAGCAGTCTATCCGACAGGAACACTGAAGCTTTCTTT.

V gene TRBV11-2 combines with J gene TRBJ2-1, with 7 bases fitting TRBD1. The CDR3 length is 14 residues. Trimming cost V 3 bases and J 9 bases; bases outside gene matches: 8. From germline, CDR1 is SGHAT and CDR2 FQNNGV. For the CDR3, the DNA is TGTGCCAGCAGCTTTAGGGGGCTTAATTCTGAGCAGTTCTTC. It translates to CASSFRGLNSEQFF. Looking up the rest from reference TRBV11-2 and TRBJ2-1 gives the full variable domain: EAGVAQSPRYKIIEKRQSVAFWCNPISGHATLYWYQQILGQGPKLLIQFQNNGVVDDSQLPKDRFSAERLKGVDSTLKIQPAKLEDSAVYLCASSFRGLNSEQFFGPGTRLTVL.

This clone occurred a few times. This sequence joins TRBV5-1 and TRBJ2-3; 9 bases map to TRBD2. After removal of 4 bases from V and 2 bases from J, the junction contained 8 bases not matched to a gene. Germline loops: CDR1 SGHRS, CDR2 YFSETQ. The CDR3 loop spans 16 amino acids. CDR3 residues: CASSPGVAGVTDTQYF. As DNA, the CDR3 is TGCGCCAGCAGCCCGGGTGTAGCGGGGGTCACAGATACGCAGTATTTT.

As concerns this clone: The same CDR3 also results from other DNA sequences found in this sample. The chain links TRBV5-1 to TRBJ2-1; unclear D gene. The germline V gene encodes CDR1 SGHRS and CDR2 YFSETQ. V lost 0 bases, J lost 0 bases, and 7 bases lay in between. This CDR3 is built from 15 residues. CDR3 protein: CASSLASGSYNEQFF. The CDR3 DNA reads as TGCGCCAGCAGCTTGGCCTCAGGCTCCTACAATGAGCAGTTCTTC.

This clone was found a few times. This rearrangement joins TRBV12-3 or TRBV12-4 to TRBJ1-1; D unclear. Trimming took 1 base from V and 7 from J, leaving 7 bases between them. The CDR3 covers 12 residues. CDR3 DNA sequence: TGTGCCAGCAGTTTAGTCGGACTTGAAGCTTTCTTT. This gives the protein CASSLVGLEAFF.

CDR3 bases: TGTGCCAGCAGTTACTCCGGGACTAGCACAGATACGCAGTATTTT. This translates into CASSYSGTSTDTQYF. This rearrangement joins TRBV6-5 to TRBJ2-3; D might be TRBD2 (6 bases). Germline V gene sequence: CDR1 MNHEY, CDR2 SVGAGI. Trimming took 0 bases from V and 0 from J, leaving 7 bases between them. The CDR3 runs to 15 residues.

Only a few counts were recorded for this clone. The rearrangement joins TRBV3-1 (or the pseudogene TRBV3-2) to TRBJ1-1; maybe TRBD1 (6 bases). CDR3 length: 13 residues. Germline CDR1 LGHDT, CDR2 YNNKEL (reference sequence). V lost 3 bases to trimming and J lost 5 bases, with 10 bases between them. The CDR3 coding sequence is TGTGCCAGCAGCCAGGGGGCTAAGACTGAAGCTTTCTTT. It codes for CASSQGAKTEAFF.

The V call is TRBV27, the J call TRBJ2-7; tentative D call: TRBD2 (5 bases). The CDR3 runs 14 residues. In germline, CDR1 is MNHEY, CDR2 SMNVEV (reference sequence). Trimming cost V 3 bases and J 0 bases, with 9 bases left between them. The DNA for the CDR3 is TGTGCCAGCAGTTTTAGGAGGAGCTCCTACGAGCAGTACTTC. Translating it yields CASSFRRSSYEQYF.

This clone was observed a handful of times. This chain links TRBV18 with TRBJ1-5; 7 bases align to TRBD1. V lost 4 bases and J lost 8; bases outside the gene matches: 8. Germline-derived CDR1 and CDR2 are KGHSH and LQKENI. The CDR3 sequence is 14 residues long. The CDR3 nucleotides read TGTGCCAGCTCACTCGGGACAGCTTGGGAGCCCCAGCATTTT. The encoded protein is CASSLGTAWEPQHF.

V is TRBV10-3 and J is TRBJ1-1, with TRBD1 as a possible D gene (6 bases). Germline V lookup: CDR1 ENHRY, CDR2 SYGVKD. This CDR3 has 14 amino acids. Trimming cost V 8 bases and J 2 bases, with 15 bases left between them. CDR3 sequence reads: CAIGGGRANTEAFF. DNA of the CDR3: TGTGCCATCGGGGGGGGCAGGGCTAACACTGAAGCTTTCTTT.

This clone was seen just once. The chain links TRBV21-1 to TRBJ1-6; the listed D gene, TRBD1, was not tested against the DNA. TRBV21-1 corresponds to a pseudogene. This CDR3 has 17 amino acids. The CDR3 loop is CASSKEGRVDDPPPLHF. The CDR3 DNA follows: TGTGCCAGCAGCAAAGAAGGCAGGGTTGACGATCCCCCACCCCTCCACTTT.

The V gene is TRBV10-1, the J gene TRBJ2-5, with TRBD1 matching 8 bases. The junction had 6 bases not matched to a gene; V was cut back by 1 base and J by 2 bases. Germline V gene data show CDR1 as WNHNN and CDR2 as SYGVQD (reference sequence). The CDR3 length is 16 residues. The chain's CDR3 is CASSEWRTGKQETQYF. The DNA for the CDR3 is TGCGCCAGCAGTGAGTGGAGGACAGGGAAGCAAGAGACCCAGTACTTC.

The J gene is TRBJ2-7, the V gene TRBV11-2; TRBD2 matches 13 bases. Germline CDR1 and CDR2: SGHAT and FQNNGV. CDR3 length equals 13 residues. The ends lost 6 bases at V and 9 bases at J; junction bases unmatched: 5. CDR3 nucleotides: TGTGCCAGCAGTTCAGGACTAGCGGGGGTGCAGTACGTC. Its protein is CASSSGLAGVQYV.

CDR3: CASSSDRGGQPQHF. CDR3 nucleotide sequence: TGTGCCAGCAGTTCAGACAGGGGGGGTCAGCCCCAGCATTTT. This rearrangement joins TRBV27 to TRBJ1-5; 9 nucleotides align to TRBD1. Germline CDR1 reads MNHEY; CDR2 reads SMNVEV (reference sequence). The ends lost 4 bases at V and 6 bases at J; junction bases unmatched: 4. CDR3 length: 14 amino acids.

CDR3 region: CASSILANYGYTF. CDR3 DNA: TGTGCCAGTAGTATCCTCGCTAACTATGGCTACACCTTC. The chain employs TRBV19 and TRBJ1-2; D not certain. Per the germline V gene, CDR1 is LNHDA and CDR2 is SQIVND (reference sequence). V was trimmed by 3 bases and J by 0 bases, leaving 5 bases between them. This CDR3 spans 13 amino acids.

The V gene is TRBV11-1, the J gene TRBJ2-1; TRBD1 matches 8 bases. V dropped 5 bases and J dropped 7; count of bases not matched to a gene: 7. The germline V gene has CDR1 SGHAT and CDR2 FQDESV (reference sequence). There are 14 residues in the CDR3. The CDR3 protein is CASSPRTGNNEQFF. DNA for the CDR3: TGTGCCAGCAGCCCCCGGACAGGGAATAATGAGCAGTTCTTC. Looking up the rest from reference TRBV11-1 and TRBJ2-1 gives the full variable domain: EAEVAQSPRYKITEKSQAVAFWCDPISGHATLYWYRQILGQGPELLVQFQDESVVDDSQLPKDRFSAERLKGVDSTLKIQPAELGDSAMYLCASSPRTGNNEQFFGPGTRLTVL.

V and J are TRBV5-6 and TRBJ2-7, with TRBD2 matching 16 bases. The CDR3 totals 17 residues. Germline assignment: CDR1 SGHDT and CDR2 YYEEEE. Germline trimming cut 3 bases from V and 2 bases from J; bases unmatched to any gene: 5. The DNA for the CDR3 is TGTGCCAGCAGCTCCTACGGGACTAGCGGGGGGGCCTACGAGCAGTACTTC. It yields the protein CASSSYGTSGGAYEQYF.

The CDR3 DNA follows: TGTGCCAGCAGCACCCAGGACAGCGGCCAAGAGACCCAGTACTTC. It is translated as CASSTQDSGQETQYF. This chain links TRBV7-6 with TRBJ2-5; D possibly corresponds to TRBD1 (6 bases). CDR1 and CDR2 (germline): SGHVS, FNYEAQ. V was shortened by 5 bases and J by 1 base, with 14 bases between the two germline ends. This CDR3 is built from 15 residues.

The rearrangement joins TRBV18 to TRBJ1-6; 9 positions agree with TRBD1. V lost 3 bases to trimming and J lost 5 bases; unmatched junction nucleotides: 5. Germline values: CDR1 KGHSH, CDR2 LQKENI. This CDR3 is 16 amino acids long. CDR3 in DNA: TGTGCCAGCTCACCTTCCCGGACAGGGGATAATTCACCCCTCCACTTT. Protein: CASSPSRTGDNSPLHF.

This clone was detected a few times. The CDR3 sequence: CASSQGQPRGEKLFF. The DNA of the CDR3 is TGTGCCAGCAGTCAGGGACAACCCCGGGGCGAAAAACTGTTTTTT. The rearrangement uses TRBV6-5 and TRBJ1-4, with D possibly matching TRBD1 (6 bases). Per the germline V gene, CDR1 is MNHEY and CDR2 is SVGAGI. This CDR3 is built from 15 residues. The V and J ends lost 5 bases and 8 bases respectively, with 18 bases between them.

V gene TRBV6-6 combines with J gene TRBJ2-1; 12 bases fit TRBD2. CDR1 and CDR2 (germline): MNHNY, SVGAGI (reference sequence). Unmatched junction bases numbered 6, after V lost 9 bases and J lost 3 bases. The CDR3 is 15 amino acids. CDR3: CASELAGGGYNEQFF. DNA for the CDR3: TGTGCCAGTGAACTAGCGGGGGGTGGCTACAATGAGCAGTTCTTC.